This T cell receptor (beta chain) was recovered during a study of blood T cell repertoires in COVID-19. Study details: The samples span acute and convalescent COVID-19 from the United States, Italy and Spain.

Under the authors' procedure: By means of reference gene primer amplification, nucleated cell counts were estimated. The method was immunoSEQ multiplex PCR; TCRdb's version includes in-frame clones alone and lacks a portion of them. V and J calls and clone size are those listed in that table; D and trimming were worked out from the DNA. The sample consists of 150,000 to 200,000 clones, less than 90% of them appearing once. Seattle enrolled patients during active infection and tracked them longitudinally. This CDR3 contains 15 residues. With V trimmed by 4 bases and J by 4 bases, 8 bases remained unmatched. Per the germline V gene, CDR1 is LGHDT and CDR2 is YNNKEL (reference sequence).

The source of this sequence is a woman in her 70s with COVID-19, enrolled during active disease. The chain links TRBV3-1 (or the pseudogene TRBV3-2) to TRBJ2-5, with TRBD2 matching 8 bases. The sequencing sample was made of peripheral blood. The CDR3 here is CASSPHSGIRETQYF. CDR3 in DNA: TGTGCCAGCAGCCCTCATAGCGGGATAAGAGAGACCCAGTACTTC.